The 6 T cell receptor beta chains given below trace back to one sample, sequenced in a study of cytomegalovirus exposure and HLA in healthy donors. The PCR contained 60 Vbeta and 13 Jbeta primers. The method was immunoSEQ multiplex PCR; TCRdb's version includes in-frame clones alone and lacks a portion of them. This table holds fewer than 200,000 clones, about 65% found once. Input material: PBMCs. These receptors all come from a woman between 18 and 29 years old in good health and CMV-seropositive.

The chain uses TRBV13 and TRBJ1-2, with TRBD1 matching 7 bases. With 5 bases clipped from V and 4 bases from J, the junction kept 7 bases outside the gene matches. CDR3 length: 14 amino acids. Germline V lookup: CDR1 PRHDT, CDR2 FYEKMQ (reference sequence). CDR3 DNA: TGTGCCAGCAGCACGCGGACAGGAGGCTATGGCTACACCTTC. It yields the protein CASSTRTGGYGYTF.

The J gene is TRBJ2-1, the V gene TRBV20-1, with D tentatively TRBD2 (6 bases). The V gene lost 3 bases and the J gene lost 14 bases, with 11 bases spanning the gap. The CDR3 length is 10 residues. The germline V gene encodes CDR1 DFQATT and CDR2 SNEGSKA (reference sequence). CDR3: CSASRRGEFF. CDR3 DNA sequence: TGCAGTGCTAGTAGGCGGGGAGAGTTCTTC.

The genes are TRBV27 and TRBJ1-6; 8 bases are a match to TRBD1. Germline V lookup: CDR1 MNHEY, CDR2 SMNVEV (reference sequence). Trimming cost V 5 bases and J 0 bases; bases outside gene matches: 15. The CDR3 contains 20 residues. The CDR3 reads CASSQIGDWTGYSYNSPLHF. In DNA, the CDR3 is TGTGCCAGCAGTCAAATTGGAGACTGGACAGGGTACTCCTATAATTCACCCCTCCACTTT.

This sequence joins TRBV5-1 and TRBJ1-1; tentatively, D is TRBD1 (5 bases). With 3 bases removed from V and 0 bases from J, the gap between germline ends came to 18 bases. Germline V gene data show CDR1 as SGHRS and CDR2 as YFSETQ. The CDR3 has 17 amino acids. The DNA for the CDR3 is TGCGCCAGCAGCTCTGACCATGCTCAGGGCATGAACACTGAAGCTTTCTTT. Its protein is CASSSDHAQGMNTEAFF.

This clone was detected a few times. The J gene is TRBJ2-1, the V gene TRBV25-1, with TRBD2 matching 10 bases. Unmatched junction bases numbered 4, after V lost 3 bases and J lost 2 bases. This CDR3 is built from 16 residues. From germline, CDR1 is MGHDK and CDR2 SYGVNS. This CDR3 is CASSDALAGPYNEQFF. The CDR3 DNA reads TGTGCCAGCAGTGACGCACTAGCGGGACCCTACAATGAGCAGTTCTTC.

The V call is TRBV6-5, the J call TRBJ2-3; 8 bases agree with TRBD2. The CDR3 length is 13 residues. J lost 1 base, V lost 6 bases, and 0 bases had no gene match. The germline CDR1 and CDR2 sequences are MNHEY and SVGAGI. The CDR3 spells CASRREGTDTQYF. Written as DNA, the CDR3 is TGTGCCAGCAGGCGGGAGGGCACAGATACGCAGTATTTT.